This TCR beta chain was retrieved from a study of technical replicates of blood from a few donors (dated by TCRdb to the late 2010s). On this clone: What antigen it recognizes has not been identified. No base quality information exists; no much larger clone differs at one position.

V was cut back by 3 bases and J by 3 bases, leaving a gap of 11 bases between them. The CDR1 and CDR2 encoded by the germline V gene are MRHNA and SNTAGT. The CDR3 numbers 14 residues from cysteine through phenylalanine. Only the CDR3 portion is preserved as DNA: 42 bases, with reading frame beginning at the first base. Library construction relied on the immunoSEQ multiplex PCR assay. TCRdb stores this immuneACCESS table with in-frame sequences only. Part of the clones is absent; in the studies checked, under half of the shortfall reflects unresolved V genes, and no reason is known for the rest. In this sample the table shows 91,000 or so clones, 95% of which occur a single time. The ten top clones hold roughly 0.28% of the sample.

The receptor was isolated from a human donor in good health. Sequenced: T cells isolated from PBMCs. The chain employs TRBV6-4 and TRBJ1-2, with TRBD1 as a weak D call on 5 bases. The CDR3 has the sequence CASSEGPTYYGYTF. The bases are TGTGCCAGCAGTGAGGGGCCGACTTACTATGGCTACACCTTC.